One sample yielded the 18 T cell receptor beta chains listed below, sequenced in a study of blood T cell repertoires in COVID-19. TCRdb's copy holds only in-frame clones and misses some; the assay was immunoSEQ multiplex PCR. The profile shows about 100,000 clones, approximately 87% of them singletons. What was sequenced was peripheral blood. The receptors here all came from a man over 45 with acute or convalescent COVID-19.

The gene calls are TRBV5-6 and TRBJ2-1; 8 bases line up with TRBD1. With 4 bases clipped from V and 12 bases from J, the junction kept 6 bases outside the gene matches. CDR1 is SGHDT and CDR2 is YYEEEE in the germline V gene. This CDR3 is 12 amino acids long. The CDR3 here is CASSEVDRGQFF. The CDR3 DNA is TGTGCCAGCAGCGAAGTAGACAGGGGGCAGTTCTTC.

The rearrangement joins TRBV19 to TRBJ2-2; D unclear. The germline V gene encodes CDR1 LNHDA and CDR2 SQIVND (reference sequence). This CDR3 has 14 amino acids. V dropped 2 bases and J dropped 2 bases, with 6 bases sitting between them. CDR3 in DNA: TGTGCCAGTAGTATAATCGTCAACACCGGGGAGCTGTTTTTT. Protein product: CASSIIVNTGELFF.

The rearrangement uses TRBV12-3 or TRBV12-4 and TRBJ2-7; D is unclear. CDR3 length: 12 residues. V was clipped by 7 bases and J by 6 bases, with 13 bases between them. CDR3 sequence (DNA): TGTGCCAGCACCTCCGGGTTCTCCGAGCAGTACTTC. It encodes CASTSGFSEQYF.

The rearrangement uses TRBV19 and TRBJ1-4, with 7 bases lining up with TRBD1. In germline, CDR1 is LNHDA, CDR2 SQIVND (reference sequence). The junction had 0 bases not matched to a gene; V was cut back by 6 bases and J by 2 bases. The CDR3 covers 13 residues. In nucleotides, the CDR3 is TGTGCCAGTAGGACAGGGACTAATGAAAAACTGTTTTTT. Amino acids: CASRTGTNEKLFF.

The chain combines TRBV5-8 with TRBJ1-1; a possible D gene is TRBD1 (5 bases). The length of the CDR3 is 14 residues. Looked up from germline, CDR1 is SGHTS and CDR2 is YDEGEE. V gave up 0 bases and J gave up 1 base, with 7 bases separating them. CDR3 amino acids: CASSLETGNTEAFF. DNA for the CDR3: TGTGCCAGCAGCTTGGAAACAGGGAACACTGAAGCTTTCTTT.

CDR3 loop: CASSKGVIDPQHF. The CDR3 nucleotides read TGTGCCAGCTCAAAAGGGGTAATAGATCCCCAGCATTTT. The chain recombines TRBV18 with TRBJ1-5; TRBD1 is a possible D gene (5 bases). Trimming took 5 bases from V and 10 from J, leaving 15 bases between them. This CDR3 contains 13 residues. The germline V gene encodes CDR1 KGHSH and CDR2 LQKENI.

The chain links TRBV15 to TRBJ1-1; D is perhaps TRBD1 (6 bases). V dropped 0 bases and J dropped 8 bases, with 13 bases sitting between them. The CDR3 covers 14 residues. Germline assignment: CDR1 LNHNV and CDR2 YYDKDF (reference sequence). The CDR3 nucleotides are TGTGCCACCAGCAGAGAAGACACAGGGTTCGAAGCTTTCTTT. This encodes CATSREDTGFEAFF. Looking up the rest from reference TRBV15 and TRBJ1-1 gives the full variable domain: DAMVIQNPRYQVTQFGKPVTLSCSQTLNHNVMYWYQQKSSQAPKLLFHYYDKDFNNEADTPDNFQSRRPNTSFCFLDIRSPGLGDTAMYLCATSREDTGFEAFFGQGTRLTVV.

V usage is TRBV4-1 and J usage is TRBJ2-1, with D maybe TRBD2 (6 bases). The CDR3 covers 14 residues. In germline, CDR1 is MGHRA, CDR2 YSYEKL. V was trimmed by 2 bases and J by 8 bases, leaving 13 bases between them. The CDR3 DNA is TGCGCCAGCAGCCAACGGGCCCCGGGGGATGAGCAGTTCTTC. This sequence encodes CASSQRAPGDEQFF.

The chain recombines TRBV5-4 with TRBJ2-1; D is ambiguous. Trimming stripped 1 base from V and 0 bases from J, with 5 bases between. Germline V gives CDR1 SGHNT, CDR2 YYREEE (reference sequence). This CDR3 has 14 amino acids. This chain's CDR3 is CASSLLSSYNEQFF. DNA of the CDR3: TGTGCCAGCAGCTTGCTAAGCTCCTACAATGAGCAGTTCTTC.

The chain employs TRBV29-1 and TRBJ1-1; possibly TRBD1 for D (5 bases). This CDR3 has 12 amino acids. Trimming cost V 5 bases and J 4 bases, with 11 bases left between them. Germline CDR1 SQVTM, CDR2 ANQGSEA. The CDR3 coding sequence is TGCAGCGTTCTGTCAGGGATCACTGAAGCTTTCTTT. Translating gives CSVLSGITEAFF.

The rearrangement uses TRBV28 and TRBJ2-6; TRBD1 matches at 8 bases. Germline V gene data show CDR1 as MDHEN and CDR2 as SYDVKM. The CDR3 sequence is 15 residues long. The V gene end was trimmed by 6 bases and the J gene end by 2 bases; junction bases not matched to a gene: 3. In DNA form, the CDR3 reads TGTGCCAGCAGACTCAGGGGGCCTGGGGCCAACGTCCTGACTTTC. Protein product: CASRLRGPGANVLTF.

The chain is built from TRBV28 and TRBJ1-5, with a weak D call TRBD1 (5 bases). Germline loops: CDR1 MDHEN, CDR2 SYDVKM. This CDR3 has 16 residues. V was pared by 4 bases and J by 0 bases, with 13 bases between. In nucleotides, the CDR3 is TGTGCCAGCAGTTCGACTCGGGGGTCTAGCAATCAGCCCCAGCATTTT. This translates into CASSSTRGSSNQPQHF.

DNA of the CDR3: TGCGCCAGCAGCTTTACAGGGGGCACGGGACAGCCCCAGCATTTT. Translated, it gives CASSFTGGTGQPQHF. This rearrangement joins TRBV5-1 to TRBJ1-5, with TRBD1 matching 9 bases. The germline V gene has CDR1 SGHRS and CDR2 YFSETQ. CDR3 length: 15 residues. V was clipped by 2 bases and J by 7 bases; unmatched bases: 7.

The V and J genes are TRBV6-5 and TRBJ2-1, with 8 bases aligning to TRBD1. Germline CDR1 MNHEY, CDR2 SVGAGI. CDR3 length: 13 residues. The V segment lost 6 bases and the J segment 8 bases; nucleotides outside the gene matches: 6. CDR3 region: CASSQGAVYEQFF. CDR3 DNA: TGTGCCAGCAGCCAGGGGGCGGTCTATGAGCAGTTCTTC.

This clone was observed a handful of times. The chain couples TRBV5-1 to TRBJ2-1; 7 nucleotides match TRBD2. Germline values: CDR1 SGHRS, CDR2 YFSETQ. This CDR3 has 15 residues. With 0 bases clipped from V and 8 bases from J, the junction kept 8 bases outside the gene matches. The CDR3 DNA reads TGCGCCAGCAGCTTGGAGGCGGGAGTAACCGATGAGCAGTTCTTC. As protein: CASSLEAGVTDEQFF.

V is TRBV11-2 and J is TRBJ2-3; 12 bases agree with TRBD2. Germline V CDR1 and CDR2: SGHAT, FQNNGV. This CDR3 region has 18 residues. Germline trimming cut 5 bases from V and 0 bases from J; bases unmatched to any gene: 9. CDR3 sequence (DNA): TGTGCCAGCAGCGTCGGACTAGCGGGGCCCTCTAGCACAGATACGCAGTATTTT. Its protein product is CASSVGLAGPSSTDTQYF.

This rearrangement joins TRBV4-2 to TRBJ2-3; 10 nucleotides match TRBD2. V lost 0 bases to trimming and J lost 0 bases; unmatched junction nucleotides: 3. The germline gives CDR1 LGHNA, CDR2 YNFKEQ. The CDR3 extends over 17 amino acids. The CDR3 sequence: CASSQDPSGSSTDTQYF. In nucleotides, the CDR3 is TGTGCCAGCAGCCAAGACCCTAGCGGGAGTAGCACAGATACGCAGTATTTT.

The chain carries TRBV7-2 and TRBJ2-1, with 8 bases matching TRBD2. The germline CDR1 and CDR2 sequences are SGHTA and FQGNSA. The V segment lost 0 bases and the J segment 6 bases; nucleotides outside the gene matches: 7. CDR3 length: 16 residues. The CDR3 nucleotides read TGTGCCAGCAGCTTAGCAACGGGAGGGTCCCGCAATGAGCAGTTCTTC. Its translation is CASSLATGGSRNEQFF.